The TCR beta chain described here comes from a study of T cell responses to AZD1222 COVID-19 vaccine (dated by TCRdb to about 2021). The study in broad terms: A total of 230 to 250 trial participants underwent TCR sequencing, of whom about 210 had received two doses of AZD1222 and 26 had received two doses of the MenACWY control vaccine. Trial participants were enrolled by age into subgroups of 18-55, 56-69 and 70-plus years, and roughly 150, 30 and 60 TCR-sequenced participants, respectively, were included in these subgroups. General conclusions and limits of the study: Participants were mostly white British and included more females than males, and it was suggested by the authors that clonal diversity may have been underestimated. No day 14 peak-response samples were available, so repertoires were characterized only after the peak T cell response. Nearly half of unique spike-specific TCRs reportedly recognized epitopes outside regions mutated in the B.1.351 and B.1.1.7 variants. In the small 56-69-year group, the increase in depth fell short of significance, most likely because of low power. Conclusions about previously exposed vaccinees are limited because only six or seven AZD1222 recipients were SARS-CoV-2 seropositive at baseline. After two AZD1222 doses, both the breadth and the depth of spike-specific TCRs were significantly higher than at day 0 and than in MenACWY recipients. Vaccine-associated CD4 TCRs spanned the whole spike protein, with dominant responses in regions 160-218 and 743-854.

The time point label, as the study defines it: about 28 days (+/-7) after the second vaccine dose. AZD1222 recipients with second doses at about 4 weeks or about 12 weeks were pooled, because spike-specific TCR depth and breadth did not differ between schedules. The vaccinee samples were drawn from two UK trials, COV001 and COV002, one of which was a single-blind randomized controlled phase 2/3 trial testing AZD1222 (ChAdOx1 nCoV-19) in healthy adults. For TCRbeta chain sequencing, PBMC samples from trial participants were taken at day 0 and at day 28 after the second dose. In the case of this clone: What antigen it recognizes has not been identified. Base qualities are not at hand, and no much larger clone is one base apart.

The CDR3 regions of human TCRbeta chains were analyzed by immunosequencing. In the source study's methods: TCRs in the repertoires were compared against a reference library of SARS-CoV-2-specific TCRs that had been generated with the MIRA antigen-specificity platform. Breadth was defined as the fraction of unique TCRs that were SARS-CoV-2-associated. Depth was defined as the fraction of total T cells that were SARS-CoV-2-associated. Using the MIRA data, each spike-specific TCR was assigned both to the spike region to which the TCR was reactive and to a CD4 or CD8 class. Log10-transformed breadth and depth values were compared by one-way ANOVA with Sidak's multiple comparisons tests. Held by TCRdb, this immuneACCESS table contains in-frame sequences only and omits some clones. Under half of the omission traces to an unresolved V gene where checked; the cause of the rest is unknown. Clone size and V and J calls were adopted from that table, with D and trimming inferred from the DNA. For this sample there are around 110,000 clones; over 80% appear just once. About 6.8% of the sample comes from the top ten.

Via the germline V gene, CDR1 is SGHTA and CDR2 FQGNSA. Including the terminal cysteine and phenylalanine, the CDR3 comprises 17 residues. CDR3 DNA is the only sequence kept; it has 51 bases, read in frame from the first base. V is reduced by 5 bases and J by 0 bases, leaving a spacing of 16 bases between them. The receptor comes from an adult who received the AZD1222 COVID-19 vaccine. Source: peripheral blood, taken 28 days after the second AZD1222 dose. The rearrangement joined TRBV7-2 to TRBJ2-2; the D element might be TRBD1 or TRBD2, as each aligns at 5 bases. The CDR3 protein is CASSPPVGTANTGELFF. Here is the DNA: TGTGCCAGCAGCCCCCCCGTGGGGACGGCGAACACCGGGGAGCTGTTTTTT. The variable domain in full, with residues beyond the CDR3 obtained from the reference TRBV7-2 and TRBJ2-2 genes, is GAGVSQSPSNKVTEKGKDVELRCDPISGHTALYWYRQSLGQGLEFLIYFQGNSAPDKSGLPSDRFSAERTGGSVSTLTIQRTQQEDSAVYLCASSPPVGTANTGELFFGEGSRLTVL.